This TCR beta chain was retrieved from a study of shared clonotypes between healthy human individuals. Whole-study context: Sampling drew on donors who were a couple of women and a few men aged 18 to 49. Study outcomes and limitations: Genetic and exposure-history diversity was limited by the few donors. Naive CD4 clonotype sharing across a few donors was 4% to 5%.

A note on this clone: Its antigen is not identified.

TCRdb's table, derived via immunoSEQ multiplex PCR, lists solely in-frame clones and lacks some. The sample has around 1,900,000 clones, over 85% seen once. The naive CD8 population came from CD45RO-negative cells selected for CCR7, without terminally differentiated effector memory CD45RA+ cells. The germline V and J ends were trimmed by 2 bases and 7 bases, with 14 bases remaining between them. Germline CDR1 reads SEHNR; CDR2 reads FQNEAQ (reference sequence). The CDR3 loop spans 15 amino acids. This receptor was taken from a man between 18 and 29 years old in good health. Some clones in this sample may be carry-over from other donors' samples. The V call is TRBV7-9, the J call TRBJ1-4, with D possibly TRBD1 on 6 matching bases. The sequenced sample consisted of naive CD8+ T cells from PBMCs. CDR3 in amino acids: CASSLFSAGAEKLFF. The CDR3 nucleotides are TGTGCCAGCAGCTTATTTAGCGCAGGGGCTGAAAAACTGTTTTTT.